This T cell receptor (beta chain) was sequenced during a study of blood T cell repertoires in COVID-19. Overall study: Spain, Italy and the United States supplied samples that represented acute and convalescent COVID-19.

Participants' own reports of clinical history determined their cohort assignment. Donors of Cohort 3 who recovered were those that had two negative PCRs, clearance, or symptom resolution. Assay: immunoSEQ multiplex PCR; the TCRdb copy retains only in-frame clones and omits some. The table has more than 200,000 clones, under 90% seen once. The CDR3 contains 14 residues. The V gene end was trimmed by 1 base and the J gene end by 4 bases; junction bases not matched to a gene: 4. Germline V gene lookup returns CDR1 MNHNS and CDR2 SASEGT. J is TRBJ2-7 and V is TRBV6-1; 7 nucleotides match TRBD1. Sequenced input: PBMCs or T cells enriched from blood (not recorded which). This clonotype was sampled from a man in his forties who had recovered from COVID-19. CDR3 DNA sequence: TGTGCCAGCAGTGAAGGACAGGGTGGGTACGAGCAGTACTTC. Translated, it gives CASSEGQGGYEQYF.